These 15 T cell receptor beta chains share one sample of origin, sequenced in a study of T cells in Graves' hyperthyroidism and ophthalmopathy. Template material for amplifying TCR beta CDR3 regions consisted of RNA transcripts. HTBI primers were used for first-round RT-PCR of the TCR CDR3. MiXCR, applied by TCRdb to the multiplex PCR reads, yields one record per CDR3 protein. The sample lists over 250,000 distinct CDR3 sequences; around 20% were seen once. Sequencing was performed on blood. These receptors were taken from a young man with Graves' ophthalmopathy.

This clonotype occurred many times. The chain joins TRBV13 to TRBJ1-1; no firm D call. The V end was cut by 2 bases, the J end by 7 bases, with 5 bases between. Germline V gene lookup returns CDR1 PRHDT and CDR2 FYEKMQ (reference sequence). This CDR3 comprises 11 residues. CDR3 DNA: TGTGCCAGCAGCTTACAGGATGAAGCTTTCTTT. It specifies CASSLQDEAFF.

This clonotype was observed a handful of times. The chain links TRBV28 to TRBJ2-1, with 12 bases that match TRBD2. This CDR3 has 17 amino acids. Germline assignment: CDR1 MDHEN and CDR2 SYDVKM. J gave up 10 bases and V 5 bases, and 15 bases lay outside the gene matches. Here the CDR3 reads CASSPIEGLAGTREQFF. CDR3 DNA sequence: TGTGCCAGCAGTCCGATAGAAGGACTAGCGGGGACCCGAGAGCAGTTCTTC.

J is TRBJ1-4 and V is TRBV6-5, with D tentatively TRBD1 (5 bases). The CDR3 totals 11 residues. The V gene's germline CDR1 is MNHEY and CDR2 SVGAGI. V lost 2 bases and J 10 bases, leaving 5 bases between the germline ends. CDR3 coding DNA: TGTGCCAGCAGTTACGGGGGAAAACTGTTTTTT. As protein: CASSYGGKLFF.

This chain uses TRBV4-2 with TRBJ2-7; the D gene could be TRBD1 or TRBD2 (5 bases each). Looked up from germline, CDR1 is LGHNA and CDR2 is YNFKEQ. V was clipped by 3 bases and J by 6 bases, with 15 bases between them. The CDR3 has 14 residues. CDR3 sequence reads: CASSHSTPGGEQYF. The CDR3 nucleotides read TGTGCCAGCAGCCACTCAACACCTGGGGGCGAGCAGTACTTC.

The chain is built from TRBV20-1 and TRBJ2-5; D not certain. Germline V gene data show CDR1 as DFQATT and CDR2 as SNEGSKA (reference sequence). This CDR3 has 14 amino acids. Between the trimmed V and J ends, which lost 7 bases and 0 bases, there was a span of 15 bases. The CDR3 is CSVAAAFHQETQYF. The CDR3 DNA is TGCAGTGTCGCGGCCGCTTTTCACCAAGAGACCCAGTACTTC.

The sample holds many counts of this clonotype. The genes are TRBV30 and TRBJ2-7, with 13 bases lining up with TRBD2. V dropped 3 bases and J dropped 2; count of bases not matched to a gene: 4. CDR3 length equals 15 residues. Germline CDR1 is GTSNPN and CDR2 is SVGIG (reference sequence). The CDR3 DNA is TGTGCCTGGAGGACTAGCGGGAGGCGAACCTACGAGCAGTACTTC. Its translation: CAWRTSGRRTYEQYF.

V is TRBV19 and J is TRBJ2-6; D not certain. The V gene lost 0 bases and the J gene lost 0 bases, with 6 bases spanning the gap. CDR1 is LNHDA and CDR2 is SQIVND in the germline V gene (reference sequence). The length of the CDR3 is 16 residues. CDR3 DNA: TGTGCCAGTAGTATAGATGGTAGCTCTGGGGCCAACGTCCTGACTTTC. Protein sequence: CASSIDGSSGANVLTF.

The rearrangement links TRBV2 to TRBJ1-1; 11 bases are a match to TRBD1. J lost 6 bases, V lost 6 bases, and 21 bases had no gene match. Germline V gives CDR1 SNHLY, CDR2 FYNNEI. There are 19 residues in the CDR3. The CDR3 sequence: CASRPPAGFGQGARAEAFF. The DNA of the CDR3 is TGTGCCAGCAGGCCTCCAGCAGGGTTCGGACAGGGGGCGCGGGCTGAAGCTTTCTTT.

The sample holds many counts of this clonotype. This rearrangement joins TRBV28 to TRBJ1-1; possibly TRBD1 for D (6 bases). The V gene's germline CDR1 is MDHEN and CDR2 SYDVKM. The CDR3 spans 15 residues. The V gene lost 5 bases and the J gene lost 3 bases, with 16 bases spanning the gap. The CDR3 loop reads CASSVGGRRDTEAFF. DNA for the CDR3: TGTGCCAGCAGTGTAGGGGGGCGAAGGGACACTGAAGCTTTCTTT.

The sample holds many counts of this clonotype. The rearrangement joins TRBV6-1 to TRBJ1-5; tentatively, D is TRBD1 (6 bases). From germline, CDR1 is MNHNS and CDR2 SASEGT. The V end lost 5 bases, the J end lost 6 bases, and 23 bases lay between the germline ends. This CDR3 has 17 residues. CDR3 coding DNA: TGTGCCAGCAGTTCCATAAGGGGAAGGCAGGGGCGTCAGCCCCAGCATTTT. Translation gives CASSSIRGRQGRQPQHF.

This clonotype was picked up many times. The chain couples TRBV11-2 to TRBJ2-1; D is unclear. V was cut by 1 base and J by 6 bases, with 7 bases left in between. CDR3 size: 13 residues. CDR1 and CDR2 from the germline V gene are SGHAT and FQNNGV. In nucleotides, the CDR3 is TGTGCCAGCAGCTTAGCCGGTGGCAATGAGCAGTTCTTC. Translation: CASSLAGGNEQFF.

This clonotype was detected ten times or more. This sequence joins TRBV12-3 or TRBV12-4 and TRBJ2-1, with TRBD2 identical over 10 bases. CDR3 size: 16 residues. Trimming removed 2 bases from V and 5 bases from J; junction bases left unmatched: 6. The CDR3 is CASSLWGSGGNNEQFF. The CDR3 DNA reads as TGTGCCAGCAGTTTATGGGGTAGCGGGGGGAACAATGAGCAGTTCTTC.

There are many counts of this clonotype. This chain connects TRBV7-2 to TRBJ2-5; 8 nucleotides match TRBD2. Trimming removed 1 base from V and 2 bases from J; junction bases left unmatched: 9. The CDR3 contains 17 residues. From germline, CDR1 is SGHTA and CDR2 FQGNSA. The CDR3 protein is CASSLGGPGLGQETQYF. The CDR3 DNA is TGTGCCAGCAGCTTAGGTGGTCCGGGACTAGGTCAAGAGACCCAGTACTTC.

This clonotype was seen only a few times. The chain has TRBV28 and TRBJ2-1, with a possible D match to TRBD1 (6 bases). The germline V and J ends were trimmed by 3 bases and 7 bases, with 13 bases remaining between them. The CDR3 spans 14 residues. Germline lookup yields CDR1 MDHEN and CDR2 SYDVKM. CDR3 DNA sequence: TGTGCCAGCAGTTTGTACAGGGTGTCGAATGAGCAGTTCTTC. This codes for CASSLYRVSNEQFF.

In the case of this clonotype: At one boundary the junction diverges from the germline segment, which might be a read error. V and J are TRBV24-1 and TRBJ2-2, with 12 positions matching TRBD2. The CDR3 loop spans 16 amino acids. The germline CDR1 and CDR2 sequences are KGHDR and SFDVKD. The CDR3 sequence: CATSGTSGSNTGELLF. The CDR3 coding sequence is TGTGCCACCTCCGGGACTAGCGGGTCGAACACCGGGGAGCTGCTTTTT.